This passage covers 32 T cell receptor beta chains from one sample sequenced in a study of blood T cell repertoires in COVID-19. Clones were read by immunoSEQ multiplex PCR, and TCRdb kept only the in-frame ones, dropping some. Of around 420,000 clones detected, around 90% appear once; the ten largest clones hold around 1.9%. Input material: PBMCs or T cells enriched from blood (not recorded which). The receptors shown here come from a middle-aged woman with acute COVID-19.

The V call is TRBV2, the J call TRBJ1-5; no firm D call. CDR1 is SNHLY and CDR2 is FYNNEI in the germline V gene. The CDR3 length is 12 residues. V was cut by 5 bases and J by 1 base, with 3 bases left in between. CDR3 coding DNA: TGTGCCAGCAGTCAAAGCAATCAGCCCCAGCATTTT. Translation gives CASSQSNQPQHF.

This CDR3 is CASSISLLNTEAFF. CDR3 coding DNA: TGCGCCAGCAGTATAAGCCTGCTGAACACTGAAGCTTTCTTT. This chain joins TRBV10-2 and TRBJ1-1; D is unclear. This CDR3 spans 14 amino acids. Germline values: CDR1 WSHSY, CDR2 SAAADI. The germline V and J ends were trimmed by 5 bases and 0 bases, with 10 bases remaining between them.

The chain combines TRBV12-3 or TRBV12-4 with TRBJ1-1; 7 bases map to TRBD1. The CDR3 extends over 13 amino acids. The ends lost 6 bases at V and 4 bases at J; junction bases unmatched: 5. CDR3 region: CASRDRVVTEAFF. DNA for the CDR3: TGTGCCAGCAGAGACAGGGTAGTCACTGAAGCTTTCTTT.

This clone has only one observation. This chain links TRBV21-1 with TRBJ1-1. TRBV21-1 is tagged as a pseudogene. This CDR3 has 15 amino acids. The CDR3, as DNA: TGTGCCAGCAGCTCGTACTGGGGGGGAGACACTGAAGCTTTCTTT. It specifies CASSSYWGGDTEAFF.

This sequence joins TRBV2 and TRBJ1-2, with D unresolved. Germline CDR1 is SNHLY and CDR2 is FYNNEI. The CDR3 length is 12 residues. With 5 bases removed from V and 2 bases from J, the gap between germline ends came to 6 bases. The CDR3 region has the DNA TGTGCCAGCAGTACGGGAAACTATGGCTACACCTTC. As protein: CASSTGNYGYTF.

The CDR3 nucleotides are TGTGCCAGCAGCCCTTACAGGGGGATATCGAACACTGAAGCTTTCTTT. Amino acid sequence: CASSPYRGISNTEAFF. The rearrangement joins TRBV14 to TRBJ1-1; 8 bases align to TRBD1. The CDR3 length is 16 residues. Trimming removed 4 bases from V and 1 base from J; junction bases left unmatched: 8. Germline lookup yields CDR1 SGHDN and CDR2 FVKESK.

The chain carries TRBV6-1 and TRBJ1-3; 7 bases line up with TRBD1. Germline V gene sequence: CDR1 MNHNS, CDR2 SASEGT. J gave up 3 bases and V 3 bases, and 5 bases lay outside the gene matches. This CDR3 comprises 15 residues. The CDR3 sequence is CASSDTGVRGNTIYF. CDR3 DNA sequence: TGTGCCAGCAGTGATACAGGGGTGCGTGGAAACACCATATATTTT.

This CDR3 is CASGPRQGAYEQYF. The CDR3 DNA follows: TGTGCTAGTGGTCCCAGACAGGGGGCCTACGAGCAGTACTTC. The V and J genes are TRBV12-5 and TRBJ2-7; 9 bases map to TRBD1. V lost 5 bases, J lost 2 bases, and 4 bases stayed unmatched. This CDR3 has 14 residues. The germline V gene encodes CDR1 LGHNT and CDR2 FRNRAP.

Worth noting for this clone: The junction shows a germline mismatch at one end, possibly a read error. This sequence joins TRBV6-5 and TRBJ2-7, with 7 positions matching TRBD1. CDR1 is MNHEY and CDR2 is SVGAGI in the germline V gene. The CDR3 has 11 amino acids. DNA of the CDR3: TGTGCCAGCAGCCTACAGGGGACAACAATCTTC. Protein: CASSLQGTTIF.

The V gene is TRBV6-5, the J gene TRBJ1-5; D call uncertain. Deletions cut 0 bases from V and 4 bases from J, with 10 bases between. Germline V gene sequence: CDR1 MNHEY, CDR2 SVGAGI. The CDR3 runs to 15 residues. DNA for the CDR3: TGTGCCAGCAGTTACTCGTTCGACTCAAATCAGCCCCAGCATTTT. It encodes CASSYSFDSNQPQHF.

The chain combines TRBV30 with TRBJ2-2, with D perhaps TRBD1 (5 bases). The ends were cut back, 3 bases at V and 5 bases at J, with 10 bases in the middle. This CDR3 spans 13 amino acids. Per the germline V gene, CDR1 is GTSNPN and CDR2 is SVGIG (reference sequence). CDR3 DNA sequence: TGTGCCTGGAGAGGGGTGGTGACCGGGGAGCTGTTTTTT. Translating gives CAWRGVVTGELFF.

The V call is TRBV30, the J call TRBJ1-2, with 10 nucleotides matching TRBD1. Germline assignment: CDR1 GTSNPN and CDR2 SVGIG (reference sequence). CDR3 length: 18 residues. J lost 4 bases, V lost 1 base, and 15 bases had no gene match. The CDR3 bases are TGTGCCTGGAGTGAACCGGGACAGGGGACCCTTAATTCCTATGGCTACACCTTC. Translated, it gives CAWSEPGQGTLNSYGYTF.

The V gene is TRBV15, the J gene TRBJ1-5, with D possibly being TRBD1 (6 bases). CDR1 LNHNV and CDR2 YYDKDF come from the germline V gene (reference sequence). There are 12 residues in the CDR3. The V gene lost 10 bases and the J gene lost 3 bases, with 10 bases spanning the gap. The DNA for the CDR3 is TGTGCCATCGGGACATACAATCAGCCCCAGCATTTT. Protein: CAIGTYNQPQHF.

This chain links TRBV6-5 with TRBJ1-2; unclear D gene. The V and J ends lost 6 bases and 4 bases respectively, with 9 bases between them. CDR1 and CDR2 (germline): MNHEY, SVGAGI. This CDR3 is 12 amino acids long. This CDR3 is CASSAPGYGYTF. CDR3 nucleotide sequence: TGTGCCAGCAGCGCCCCCGGCTATGGCTACACCTTC.

The chain combines TRBV5-5 with TRBJ2-1; 8 nucleotides align to TRBD1. The CDR3 length is 14 residues. The junction had 5 bases not matched to a gene; V was cut back by 5 bases and J by 4 bases. CDR1 and CDR2 from the germline V gene are SGHKS and YYEKEE (reference sequence). The CDR3: CASSRDRLYNEQFF. DNA for the CDR3: TGTGCCAGCAGTCGGGACAGGCTTTACAATGAGCAGTTCTTC.

J is TRBJ2-5 and V is TRBV2; D is perhaps TRBD1 (5 bases). The CDR3 totals 15 residues. In germline, CDR1 is SNHLY, CDR2 FYNNEI. V was shortened by 1 base and J by 5 bases, with 14 bases between the two germline ends. CDR3 loop: CASSEVVRVVETQYF. The CDR3 DNA sequence: TGTGCCAGCAGTGAAGTCGTCAGGGTCGTCGAGACCCAGTACTTC.

The chain has TRBV7-2 and TRBJ2-3; D may be TRBD2 (7 bases). Trimming took off 2 bases at V and 5 bases at J, with 14 bases between the two ends. Germline CDR1 SGHTA, CDR2 FQGNSA. The CDR3 loop spans 15 amino acids. CDR3 loop: CASSLLWRGGDTQYF. The DNA for the CDR3 is TGTGCCAGCAGCTTATTATGGAGGGGGGGAGATACGCAGTATTTT.

The chain links TRBV6-1 to TRBJ2-1, with D possibly matching TRBD2 (6 bases). This CDR3 is 15 amino acids long. Trimming removed 1 base from V and 3 bases from J, with 10 bases in between. Germline CDR1 is MNHNS and CDR2 is SASEGT. CDR3 bases: TGTGCCAGCAGTGAAGGCGGGACGTACTACAATGAGCAGTTCTTC. It codes for CASSEGGTYYNEQFF.

The chain couples TRBV7-6 to TRBJ2-7; D unclear. The germline gives CDR1 SGHVS, CDR2 FNYEAQ. The V end lost 1 base, the J end lost 0 bases, and 7 bases lay between the germline ends. This CDR3 has 14 residues. The CDR3 sequence is CASSLEEVSYEQYF. In nucleotides, the CDR3 is TGTGCCAGCAGCTTAGAAGAGGTCTCCTACGAGCAGTACTTC.

V and J are TRBV20-1 and TRBJ1-5, with TRBD1 as a possible D gene (5 bases). CDR3 length equals 13 residues. Germline-derived CDR1 and CDR2 are DFQATT and SNEGSKA (reference sequence). Trimming removed 3 bases from V and 7 bases from J, with 13 bases in between. The CDR3 is CSASRGMGQPQHF. The CDR3 DNA reads as TGCAGTGCTAGTCGGGGGATGGGGCAGCCCCAGCATTTT.

This clone came up many times. The chain recombines TRBV5-1 with TRBJ2-7, with D maybe TRBD1 (6 bases). This CDR3 is 15 amino acids long. Trimming took off 3 bases at V and 3 bases at J, with 16 bases between the two ends. Germline lookup yields CDR1 SGHRS and CDR2 YFSETQ. The CDR3 loop is CASSWMTGAIYEQYF. CDR3 nucleotides: TGCGCCAGCAGCTGGATGACAGGCGCAATCTACGAGCAGTACTTC.

This clone was detected a few times. J is TRBJ2-7 and V is TRBV21-1; no DNA check was done on the table's D call, TRBD2. TRBV21-1 represents a pseudogene. The CDR3 spans 16 residues. The CDR3 loop is CASSRRLGTSVYEQYF. Here the CDR3 DNA reads TGTGCCAGCAGCCGCCGTCTCGGGACTAGCGTCTACGAGCAGTACTTC.

This chain uses TRBV9 with TRBJ2-1; TRBD1 agrees at 7 bases. This CDR3 contains 14 residues. Germline V lookup: CDR1 SGDLS, CDR2 YYNGEE. The ends lost 0 bases at V and 5 bases at J; junction bases unmatched: 2. The CDR3, as DNA: TGTGCCAGCAGCGTAGTGGGACAGAACAATGAGCAGTTCTTC. Encoded protein: CASSVVGQNNEQFF.

The J gene is TRBJ1-5, the V gene TRBV19; a weak D match, TRBD1 (6 bases). The CDR3 runs to 13 residues. The V gene lost 7 bases and the J gene lost 5 bases, with 12 bases spanning the gap. CDR1 and CDR2 (germline): LNHDA, SQIVND (reference sequence). DNA for the CDR3: TGTGCCAGTAATCGGAACAGGGATCAGCCCCAGCATTTT. Translation: CASNRNRDQPQHF.

This clone was detected only once. The chain employs TRBV3-1 (or the pseudogene TRBV3-2) and TRBJ1-3, with 7 positions matching TRBD1. With V trimmed by 1 base and J by 6 bases, 9 bases remained unmatched. This CDR3 is 16 amino acids long. Germline CDR1 LGHDT, CDR2 YNNKEL (reference sequence). CDR3 DNA sequence: TGTGCCAGCAGCCAAGGGGGGCAGGGGGTGACAAACACCATATATTTT. Translating gives CASSQGGQGVTNTIYF.

This clone has a handful of counts. The chain joins TRBV6-1 to TRBJ1-6, with D hard to call. Between the trimmed V and J ends, which lost 1 base and 7 bases, there was a span of 8 bases. CDR3 length equals 14 residues. CDR1 and CDR2 from the germline V gene are MNHNS and SASEGT. The CDR3 loop reads CASSEGRGNSPLHF. The CDR3 nucleotides are TGTGCCAGCAGTGAAGGTCGGGGAAATTCACCCCTCCACTTT.

The rearrangement links TRBV7-2 to TRBJ1-5; D is undetermined. The V gene's germline CDR1 is SGHTA and CDR2 FQGNSA. V was trimmed by 3 bases and J by 3 bases, leaving 12 bases between them. The CDR3 is 15 amino acids. The CDR3 is CASSFGFGYNQPQHF. The CDR3 nucleotides are TGTGCCAGCAGCTTCGGGTTTGGCTACAATCAGCCCCAGCATTTT.

The rearrangement uses TRBV4-2 and TRBJ2-7, with D tentatively TRBD2 (5 bases). CDR1 and CDR2 from the germline V gene are LGHNA and YNFKEQ. This CDR3 contains 15 residues. Trimming stripped 2 bases from V and 2 bases from J, with 13 bases between. The CDR3 sequence: CASSQTRTDPYEQYF. In nucleotides, the CDR3 is TGTGCCAGCAGCCAAACCCGGACTGACCCCTACGAGCAGTACTTC.

This rearrangement joins TRBV5-1 to TRBJ1-6, with D hard to call. Trimming removed 4 bases at V and 9 bases at J, with 11 bases between. The CDR3 spans 13 residues. CDR1 SGHRS and CDR2 YFSETQ come from the germline V gene. CDR3 coding DNA: TGCGCCAGCAGCAGAGAAGGGAGTTCACCCCTCCACTTT. Translating it yields CASSREGSSPLHF.

The genes are TRBV27 and TRBJ2-7; a possible D gene is TRBD1 (5 bases). This CDR3 contains 14 residues. Looked up from germline, CDR1 is MNHEY and CDR2 is SMNVEV (reference sequence). V was shortened by 0 bases and J by 3 bases, with 9 bases between the two germline ends. CDR3 residues: CASSLSRTHYEQYF. The CDR3 region has the DNA TGTGCCAGCAGTTTATCGAGGACACACTACGAGCAGTACTTC.

This chain uses TRBV27 with TRBJ2-1, with a tentative D call TRBD1 (5 bases). The CDR3 sequence is 13 residues long. Germline assignment: CDR1 MNHEY and CDR2 SMNVEV (reference sequence). The V gene lost 8 bases and the J gene lost 4 bases, with 12 bases spanning the gap. The CDR3 DNA sequence: TGTGCCAGCGGCCGCAGGGTGTACAATGAGCAGTTCTTC. Protein sequence: CASGRRVYNEQFF.

The J gene is TRBJ1-1, the V gene TRBV15, with a weak D call TRBD1 (6 bases). Per the germline V gene, CDR1 is LNHNV and CDR2 is YYDKDF (reference sequence). The length of the CDR3 is 15 residues. V shed 1 base and J shed 2 bases, with 11 bases lying between them. In DNA form, the CDR3 reads TGTGCCACCAGCAGAGCTGGACAGTTAAACACTGAAGCTTTCTTT. This translates into CATSRAGQLNTEAFF.